The 20 T cell receptor beta chains listed next were all sequenced from one sample in a study of shared clonotypes between healthy human individuals. Profiled with immunoSEQ multiplex PCR; TCRdb holds only in-frame clones, not every one. This repertoire shows about 2.1 million clones, approximately 92% found once; its top ten account for under 2%. Naive-designated CD8 cells lacked CD45RO, were positively enriched for CCR7, and omitted terminally differentiated effector memory CD45RA+ cells. The sequenced sample consisted of naive CD8+ T cells from PBMCs. Every receptor here comes from a young man in good health. Some clones in this sample may be carry-over from other donors' samples.

Comment on this clone: Different DNA sequences within this sample yield the same CDR3. The chain is built from TRBV9 and TRBJ2-7; D is unclear. The ends were cut back, 3 bases at V and 2 bases at J, with 6 bases in the middle. The CDR3 covers 12 residues. Germline V gives CDR1 SGDLS, CDR2 YYNGEE. Here the CDR3 reads CASSASPYEQYF. CDR3 DNA sequence: TGTGCCAGCAGCGCCTCCCCCTACGAGCAGTACTTC.

The rearrangement links TRBV5-4 to TRBJ1-1, with TRBD1 matching over 8 bases. Trimming took 4 bases from V and 6 from J; bases not matched to a gene: 8. CDR1 is SGHNT, CDR2 YYREEE, per germline (reference sequence). This CDR3 has 14 residues. CDR3 protein: CASSVTGGISEAFF. CDR3 nucleotide sequence: TGTGCCAGCAGCGTTACAGGGGGAATATCTGAAGCTTTCTTT.

CDR3 amino acids: CASSLQRNEQFF. The DNA for the CDR3 is TGTGCCAGCAGCTTACAGCGCAATGAGCAGTTCTTC. The chain links TRBV11-2 to TRBJ2-1, with D unclear. This CDR3 region has 12 residues. Germline CDR1 is SGHAT and CDR2 is FQNNGV. The V end lost 2 bases, the J end lost 6 bases, and 5 bases lay between the germline ends.

In the case of this clone: The same CDR3 can be traced to other DNA sequences in this sample. The rearrangement links TRBV9 to TRBJ2-7; 7 nucleotides align to TRBD1. V was clipped by 3 bases and J by 1 base; unmatched bases: 4. There are 14 residues in the CDR3. Germline CDR1 reads SGDLS; CDR2 reads YYNGEE. The CDR3 DNA reads TGTGCCAGCAGCGCCCGGGACAGTTCCTACGAGCAGTACTTC. This translates into CASSARDSSYEQYF.

The chain joins TRBV5-4 to TRBJ1-1; D may be TRBD1 (5 bases). The CDR3 is made up of 12 amino acids. Trimming took off 6 bases at V and 8 bases at J, with 14 bases between the two ends. Germline CDR1 reads SGHNT; CDR2 reads YYREEE (reference sequence). The CDR3 DNA sequence: TGTGCCAGCACCCTGGGGGGGACGGAAGCTTTCTTT. This gives the protein CASTLGGTEAFF.

This clone has just one count. This CDR3 is also generated by other DNA sequences in the sample. This chain links TRBV10-3 with TRBJ2-1; D remains ambiguous. The CDR3 spans 9 residues. Trimming stripped 9 bases from V and 7 bases from J, with 4 bases between. Germline values: CDR1 ENHRY, CDR2 SYGVKD. The CDR3 is CAIGNEQFF. The CDR3 DNA sequence: TGTGCCATAGGGAATGAGCAGTTCTTC.

The chain has TRBV28 and TRBJ2-7; perhaps D is TRBD1 or TRBD2 (7 bases each). Trimming left V 7 bases short and J 5 bases short, with 12 bases between. The germline gives CDR1 MDHEN, CDR2 SYDVKM. This CDR3 has 12 residues. The CDR3 here is CASTAGGDEQYF. CDR3 bases: TGTGCCAGCACCGCAGGGGGGGACGAGCAGTACTTC.

V gene TRBV19 combines with J gene TRBJ1-5; no reliable D call. The length of the CDR3 is 14 residues. The V gene's germline CDR1 is LNHDA and CDR2 SQIVND (reference sequence). Trimming pared 8 bases from V and 0 bases from J, leaving 11 bases between. The CDR3 spells CASSRWGSNQPQHF. The CDR3 DNA reads as TGTGCCAGTTCCCGGTGGGGTAGCAATCAGCCCCAGCATTTT.

V usage is TRBV7-9 and J usage is TRBJ2-5; D gene ambiguous. CDR1 and CDR2 from the germline V gene are SEHNR and FQNEAQ (reference sequence). V lost 5 bases, J lost 4 bases, and 14 bases lay in between. The CDR3 contains 14 residues. DNA for the CDR3: TGTGCCAGCAGCCCACCGACCGCGCGAGAGACCCAGTACTTC. It codes for CASSPPTARETQYF.

This clone appeared a single time. The chain links TRBV6-5 to TRBJ1-2, with 7 positions matching TRBD1. Germline values: CDR1 MNHEY, CDR2 SVGAGI. This CDR3 spans 13 amino acids. Trimming cost V 6 bases and J 7 bases; bases outside gene matches: 8. This CDR3 is CASRSGGVGGYTF. The CDR3 nucleotides read TGTGCCAGCAGATCAGGGGGGGTGGGTGGCTACACCTTC.

The genes are TRBV28 and TRBJ1-5, with D perhaps matching TRBD1 (6 bases). Trimming cost V 4 bases and J 0 bases, with 16 bases left between them. Germline CDR1 MDHEN, CDR2 SYDVKM. The CDR3 covers 17 residues. CDR3 sequence reads: CASSSSRGRHSNQPQHF. CDR3 coding DNA: TGTGCCAGCAGTTCCTCCAGGGGTCGTCATAGCAATCAGCCCCAGCATTTT.

V is TRBV9 and J is TRBJ1-3; TRBD1 matches 7 bases. The germline V gene encodes CDR1 SGDLS and CDR2 YYNGEE. The CDR3 is 22 amino acids. Trimming removed 4 bases from V and 0 bases from J; junction bases left unmatched: 25. The CDR3, as DNA: TGTGCCAGCAGCCGAAGTAGTCATGAAGGCCAAACAGGGGCTAGCTCTGGAAACACCATATATTTT. As protein: CASSRSSHEGQTGASSGNTIYF.

V gene TRBV7-3 combines with J gene TRBJ1-5; no definite D call. This CDR3 has 12 amino acids. The germline V gene encodes CDR1 SGHTA and CDR2 FQGTGA. The germline V and J ends were trimmed by 4 bases and 9 bases, with 10 bases remaining between them. The CDR3 region has the DNA TGTGCCAGCAGCTCGCCTGGTGGGCCCCAGCATTTT. Its protein product is CASSSPGGPQHF.

The J gene is TRBJ2-1, the V gene TRBV7-6, with D unresolved. This CDR3 is built from 12 residues. V was pared by 4 bases and J by 10 bases, with 11 bases between. Germline assignment: CDR1 SGHVS and CDR2 FNYEAQ. For the CDR3, the DNA is TGTGCCAGCAGCTCCGGGCCCGGCGAGCAGTTCTTC. It codes for CASSSGPGEQFF. Full variable domain (rest looked up from reference TRBV7-6 and TRBJ2-1): GAGVSQSPRYKVTKRGQDVALRCDPISGHVSLYWYRQALGQGPEFLTYFNYEAQQDKSGLPNDRFSAERPEGSISTLTIQRTEQRDSAMYRCASSSGPGEQFFGPGTRLTVL.

This chain joins TRBV7-9 and TRBJ2-7, with D possibly being TRBD2 (5 bases). The ends were cut back, 5 bases at V and 0 bases at J, with 11 bases in the middle. This CDR3 is 14 amino acids long. Looked up from germline, CDR1 is SEHNR and CDR2 is FQNEAQ (reference sequence). The CDR3 region is CASSGLSSSYEQYF. Written as DNA, the CDR3 is TGTGCCAGCAGCGGACTCTCGAGCTCCTACGAGCAGTACTTC.

The rearrangement links TRBV6-5 to TRBJ2-1; unclear D gene. The germline CDR1 and CDR2 sequences are MNHEY and SVGAGI. This CDR3 spans 13 amino acids. Trimming cost V 0 bases and J 7 bases, with 7 bases left between them. The DNA for the CDR3 is TGTGCCAGCAGTTACTCGACCCCTAATGAGCAGTTCTTC. Its protein product is CASSYSTPNEQFF.

The chain carries TRBV10-2 and TRBJ2-1; 7 bases are shared with TRBD2. The CDR3 is 16 amino acids. Germline V lookup: CDR1 WSHSY, CDR2 SAAADI. V lost 1 base to trimming and J lost 6 bases; unmatched junction nucleotides: 9. The CDR3 here is CASSEYWGEGPNEQFF. The CDR3 DNA sequence: TGCGCCAGCAGTGAGTATTGGGGGGAGGGCCCCAATGAGCAGTTCTTC.

V usage is TRBV7-9 and J usage is TRBJ1-1; D remains ambiguous. From germline, CDR1 is SEHNR and CDR2 FQNEAQ (reference sequence). The V and J ends lost 1 base and 1 base respectively, with 10 bases between them. The CDR3 is made up of 15 amino acids. For the CDR3, the DNA is TGTGCCAGCAGCTTAGTTGGTATGGGGAACACTGAAGCTTTCTTT. Translated: CASSLVGMGNTEAFF.

This rearrangement joins TRBV28 to TRBJ1-1; D is unresolved. The CDR3 has 16 amino acids. The germline gives CDR1 MDHEN, CDR2 SYDVKM. V lost 5 bases and J 4 bases, leaving 20 bases between the germline ends. CDR3 residues: CASSPLGVSVGTEAFF. CDR3 in DNA: TGTGCCAGCAGTCCGCTCGGGGTATCAGTTGGCACTGAAGCTTTCTTT.

The V gene is TRBV5-6, the J gene TRBJ2-7; TRBD2 matches at 8 bases. Germline V gene sequence: CDR1 SGHDT, CDR2 YYEEEE. CDR3 size: 16 residues. The junction had 9 bases not matched to a gene; V was cut back by 0 bases and J by 4 bases. CDR3 in amino acids: CASSLGASGSRYEQYF. CDR3 coding DNA: TGTGCCAGCAGCTTGGGGGCGAGCGGGAGTCGTTACGAGCAGTACTTC.